The 2 T cell receptor beta chains below all came from one sample that was sequenced in a study of shared clonotypes between healthy human individuals. Data came from immunoSEQ multiplex PCR; TCRdb stores just in-frame clones and leaves some out. The sample has about 1.1 million clones, 60% to 85% seen once; the top ten hold 0.89%. The sequenced material came from memory CD4+ T cells from PBMCs. Described subset: CD45RA-negative fraction. The source is a man between 18 and 35 years old in good health. Some clones in this sample may be carry-over from other donors' samples.

This chain joins TRBV28 and TRBJ2-2, with D possibly matching TRBD2 (5 bases). Germline V gene sequence: CDR1 MDHEN, CDR2 SYDVKM. V lost 1 base, J lost 4 bases, and 7 bases lay in between. The CDR3 runs to 14 residues. The CDR3 region is CASSLLGGTGELFF. For the CDR3, the DNA is TGTGCCAGCAGTTTATTAGGAGGCACCGGGGAGCTGTTTTTT. Combining the CDR3 with reference TRBV28 and TRBJ2-2 gives the whole variable domain DVKVTQSSRYLVKRTGEKVFLECVQDMDHENMFWYRQDPGLGLRLIYFSYDVKMKEKGDIPEGYSVSREKKERFSLILESASTNQTSMYLCASSLLGGTGELFFGEGSRLTVL.

This clone has a single count. The chain has TRBV18 and TRBJ1-2, with 9 bases lining up with TRBD1. The CDR3 consists of 13 residues. Trimming removed 7 bases from V and 10 bases from J; junction bases left unmatched: 10. Germline-derived CDR1 and CDR2 are KGHSH and LQKENI. CDR3 region: CASLTRTGAFYTF. The CDR3 DNA reads as TGTGCCAGCTTAACCCGGACAGGGGCCTTCTACACCTTC.